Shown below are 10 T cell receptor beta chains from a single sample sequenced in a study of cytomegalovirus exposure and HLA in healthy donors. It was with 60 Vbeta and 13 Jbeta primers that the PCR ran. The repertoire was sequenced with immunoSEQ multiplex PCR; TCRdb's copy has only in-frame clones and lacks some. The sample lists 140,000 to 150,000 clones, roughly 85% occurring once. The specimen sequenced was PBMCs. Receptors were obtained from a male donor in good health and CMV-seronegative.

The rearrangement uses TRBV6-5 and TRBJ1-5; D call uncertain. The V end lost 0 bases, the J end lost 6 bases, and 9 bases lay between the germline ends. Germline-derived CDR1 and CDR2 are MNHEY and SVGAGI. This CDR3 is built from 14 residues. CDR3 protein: CASSYSRGGQPQHF. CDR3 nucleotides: TGTGCCAGCAGTTACTCGAGAGGCGGTCAGCCCCAGCATTTT.

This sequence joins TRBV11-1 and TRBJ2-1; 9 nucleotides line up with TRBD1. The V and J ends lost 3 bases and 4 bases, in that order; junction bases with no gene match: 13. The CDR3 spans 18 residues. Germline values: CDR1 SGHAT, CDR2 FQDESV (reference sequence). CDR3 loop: CASSFGQGNGEAYNEQFF. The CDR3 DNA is TGTGCCAGCAGCTTTGGACAGGGGAACGGGGAGGCATACAATGAGCAGTTCTTC.

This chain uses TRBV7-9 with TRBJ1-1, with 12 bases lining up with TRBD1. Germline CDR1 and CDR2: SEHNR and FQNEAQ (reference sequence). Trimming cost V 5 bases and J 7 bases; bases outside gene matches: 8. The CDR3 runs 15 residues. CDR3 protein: CASSGPGQGAGEAFF. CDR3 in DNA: TGTGCCAGCAGCGGACCGGGACAGGGGGCCGGTGAAGCTTTCTTT.

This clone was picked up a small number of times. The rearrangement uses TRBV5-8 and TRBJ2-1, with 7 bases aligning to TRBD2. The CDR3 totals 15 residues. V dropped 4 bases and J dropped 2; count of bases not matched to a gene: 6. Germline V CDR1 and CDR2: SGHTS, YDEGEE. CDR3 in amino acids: CASSQGLEAYNEQFF. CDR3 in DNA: TGTGCCAGCAGCCAAGGACTAGAGGCCTACAATGAGCAGTTCTTC.

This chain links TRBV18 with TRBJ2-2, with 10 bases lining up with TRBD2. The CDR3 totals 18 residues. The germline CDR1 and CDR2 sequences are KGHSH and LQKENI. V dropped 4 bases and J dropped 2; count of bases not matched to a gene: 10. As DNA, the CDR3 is TGTGCCAGCTCACTTCGGGTACTAGCGGGAATCAACACCGGGGAGCTGTTTTTT. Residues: CASSLRVLAGINTGELFF.

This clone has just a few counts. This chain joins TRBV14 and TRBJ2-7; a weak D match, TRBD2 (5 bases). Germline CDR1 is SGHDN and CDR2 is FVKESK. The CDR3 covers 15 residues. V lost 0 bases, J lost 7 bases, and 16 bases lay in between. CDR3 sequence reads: CASSQERLTSGEQYF. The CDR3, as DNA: TGTGCCAGCAGCCAAGAAAGACTCACCTCGGGGGAGCAGTACTTC.

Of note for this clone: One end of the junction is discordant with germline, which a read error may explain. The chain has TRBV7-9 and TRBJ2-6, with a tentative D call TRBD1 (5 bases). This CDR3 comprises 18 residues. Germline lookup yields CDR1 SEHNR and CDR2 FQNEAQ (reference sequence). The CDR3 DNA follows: TGTTCCAGCAGCTTGACAGCTAGACTGAGAGCTGGGGCCAACGTCCTGACTTTC. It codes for CSSSLTARLRAGANVLTF.

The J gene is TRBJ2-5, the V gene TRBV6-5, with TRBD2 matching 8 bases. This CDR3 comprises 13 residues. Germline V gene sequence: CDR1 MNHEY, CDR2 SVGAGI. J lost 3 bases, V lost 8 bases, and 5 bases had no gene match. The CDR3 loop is CASRQTSEETQYF. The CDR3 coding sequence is TGTGCCAGCCGCCAGACTAGCGAAGAGACCCAGTACTTC.

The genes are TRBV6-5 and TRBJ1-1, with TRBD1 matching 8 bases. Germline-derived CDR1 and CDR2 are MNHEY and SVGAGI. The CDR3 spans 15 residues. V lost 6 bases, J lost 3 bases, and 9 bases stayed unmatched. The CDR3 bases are TGTGCCAGCAGCCAGGGGGCCGGATGGTACACTGAAGCTTTCTTT. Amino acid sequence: CASSQGAGWYTEAFF.

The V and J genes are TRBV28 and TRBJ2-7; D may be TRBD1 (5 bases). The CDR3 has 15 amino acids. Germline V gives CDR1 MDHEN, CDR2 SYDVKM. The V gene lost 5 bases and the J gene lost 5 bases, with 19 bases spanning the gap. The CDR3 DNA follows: TGTGCCAGCAGTGTACAGGAGAGACCCCCCGACGAGCAGTACTTC. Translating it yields CASSVQERPPDEQYF.